Listed here are 10 T cell receptor beta chains from one sample, sequenced in a study of cytomegalovirus exposure and HLA in healthy donors. A multiplex PCR was run with 60 Vbeta primers and 13 Jbeta primers. The table came from immunoSEQ multiplex PCR; TCRdb's copy has only in-frame clones and leaves some out. Counted here are 95,000 to 100,000 clones, roughly 82% occurring once; the ten biggest clones make up about 9.4%. Sequencing input: PBMCs. The receptors were sampled from a middle-aged man in good health and CMV-seronegative.

A few counts support this clone. The chain has TRBV27 and TRBJ2-1, with 14 bases that match TRBD2. Germline CDR1 MNHEY, CDR2 SMNVEV (reference sequence). CDR3 size: 14 residues. Trimming cost V 5 bases and J 10 bases; bases outside gene matches: 4. The CDR3 bases are TGTGCCAGCAGTATACGACTAGCGGGAGGGGAGCAGTTCTTC. Amino acid sequence: CASSIRLAGGEQFF.

J is TRBJ2-3 and V is TRBV7-9; 8 bases are shared with TRBD2. The CDR3 contains 16 residues. J lost 5 bases, V lost 4 bases, and 11 bases had no gene match. Per the germline V gene, CDR1 is SEHNR and CDR2 is FQNEAQ (reference sequence). The CDR3 reads CASSSFLAAGVDTQYF. The CDR3 region has the DNA TGTGCCAGCAGCTCTTTTCTTGCAGCGGGGGTAGATACGCAGTATTTT.

The J gene is TRBJ2-1, the V gene TRBV4-3; D ambiguous. The germline CDR1 and CDR2 sequences are LGHNA and YSLEER. Trimming stripped 0 bases from V and 6 bases from J, with 9 bases between. The CDR3 spans 14 residues. CDR3 sequence: CASSQEIYPNEQFF. The CDR3, as DNA: TGCGCCAGCAGCCAAGAAATCTACCCCAATGAGCAGTTCTTC.

V usage is TRBV28 and J usage is TRBJ1-4; 7 bases are shared with TRBD1. The CDR3 is 13 residues long. The germline V gene encodes CDR1 MDHEN and CDR2 SYDVKM. V shed 10 bases and J 7 bases; nucleotides not matched to a gene: 9. The CDR3 region is CATEGALGEKLFF. The CDR3 DNA is TGTGCCACCGAGGGGGCATTGGGTGAAAAACTGTTTTTT.

The CDR3 bases are TGTGCCAGCAGCCTTACTCGGACAGGAACCTACGAGCAGTACTTC. It specifies CASSLTRTGTYEQYF. The chain links TRBV7-2 to TRBJ2-7, with TRBD1 matching 7 bases. The germline gives CDR1 SGHTA, CDR2 FQGNSA. The CDR3 loop spans 15 amino acids. With 5 bases clipped from V and 2 bases from J, the junction kept 9 bases outside the gene matches.

This chain's CDR3 is CASSVDQSGTDTQYF. In nucleotides, the CDR3 is TGTGCCAGCAGCGTAGATCAAAGCGGGACAGATACGCAGTATTTT. This chain links TRBV9 with TRBJ2-3, with TRBD2 as a possible D gene (6 bases). V dropped 0 bases and J dropped 3 bases, with 11 bases sitting between them. This CDR3 has 15 amino acids. CDR1 and CDR2 (germline): SGDLS, YYNGEE.

The V gene is TRBV30, the J gene TRBJ1-5; no reliable D call. Germline assignment: CDR1 GTSNPN and CDR2 SVGIG (reference sequence). This CDR3 is built from 15 residues. V lost 5 bases and J 6 bases, leaving 20 bases between the germline ends. CDR3 amino acids: CAWGPPGRRGQPQHF. The DNA of the CDR3 is TGTGCCTGGGGCCCCCCCGGACGGCGGGGTCAGCCCCAGCATTTT. The whole variable domain, remainder taken from reference TRBV30 and TRBJ1-5, is SQTIHQWPATLVQPVGSPLSLECTVEGTSNPNLYWYRQAAGRGLQLLFYSVGIGQISSEVPQNLSASRPQDRQFILSSKKLLLSDSGFYLCAWGPPGRRGQPQHFGDGTRLSIL.

The rearrangement uses TRBV2 and TRBJ1-1; TRBD1 agrees at 7 bases. Germline CDR1 is SNHLY and CDR2 is FYNNEI. The length of the CDR3 is 12 residues. The junction had 1 base not matched to a gene; V was cut back by 6 bases and J by 3 bases. Here the CDR3 reads CASSDRDTEAFF. In DNA form, the CDR3 reads TGTGCCAGCAGCGACAGGGACACTGAAGCTTTCTTT.

V usage is TRBV6-5 and J usage is TRBJ2-5; D is possibly TRBD1 (5 bases). V lost 0 bases, J lost 4 bases, and 9 bases lay in between. The CDR3 is 14 residues long. Germline V CDR1 and CDR2: MNHEY, SVGAGI. The CDR3 region has the DNA TGTGCCAGCAGTTACTCGAGAAGGGGAGAGACCCAGTACTTC. This gives the protein CASSYSRRGETQYF.

This clone was seen a few times. This chain uses TRBV6-5 with TRBJ1-2; D gene unclear. The V end was cut by 0 bases, the J end by 2 bases, with 7 bases between. Germline V gene data show CDR1 as MNHEY and CDR2 as SVGAGI. The CDR3 spans 14 residues. CDR3 in amino acids: CASSYSSGNYGYTF. The DNA of the CDR3 is TGTGCCAGCAGTTACTCGAGCGGGAACTATGGCTACACCTTC.